This TCR beta chain was recorded in a study of T-cell memory formation after mild COVID-19. Study-wide results and caveats: The main location of contracting CD4+ clones was CM and EM, and that of contracting CD8+ clones was EMRA. Detection of some responders pre-infection suggested pre-existing cross-reactive memory T cells participated. While clones contracting from day 15 to 85 were balanced between CD4 and CD8, later expanders leaned CD4+.

This clonotype came up a few times. What it binds is unknown. Trimming left V 2 bases short and J 3 bases short, with 10 bases between. The CDR3 sequence is 14 residues long. Germline CDR1 reads MNHEY; CDR2 reads SVGEGT. The 5'RACE method, run with constant-segment primers, produced TCR alpha and TCR beta cDNA libraries (carrying sample barcodes and UMIs). One entry per CDR3 protein, called by TCRdb with MiXCR from the 5' RACE reads. The sample includes around 310,000 distinct CDR3 sequences, roughly 19% of them seen just once. This receptor was taken from a man aged 18 to 30 who had mild COVID-19 (a few samples of this study predate the infection). Cell type and time point are not known. What was sequenced was PBMCs or a T cell subset sorted from them (not recorded which). The V gene is TRBV6-2 or TRBV6-3, the J gene TRBJ1-1; D is unclear. CDR3 loop: CASSYPSKHTEAFF. In nucleotides, the CDR3 is TGTGCCAGCAGTTACCCGTCGAAGCACACTGAAGCTTTCTTT.